This T cell receptor (beta chain) was recorded in a study of shared clonotypes between healthy human individuals. Study context: Serving as donors were two women and a few men, whose ages spanned 18 to 49. Used for every donor were three CD4 naive, three CD4 memory, two CD8 naive and one CD8 memory plate.

The CDR3 consists of 18 residues. Trimming took 6 bases from V and 6 from J; bases not matched to a gene: 10. CDR1 SGHAT and CDR2 FQNNGV come from the germline V gene. It was at deep level that the assay was run. Generated by immunoSEQ multiplex PCR, the TCRdb table keeps only in-frame clones and is missing some. This sample has around 2,000,000 clones, with 90% to 95% found just once. Researchers partitioned CD4+ cells into CD45RA+ naive and CD45RA-negative memory subsets. Input material: naive CD4+ T cells sorted from blood. Subset defined: CD45RA+ positively selected. The sequence was collected from a man aged 18 to 29 in good health. The chain uses TRBV11-2 and TRBJ2-2; 16 nucleotides match TRBD2. The CDR3 region has the DNA TGTGCCAGCAGACCAGGGACTAGCGGGAGGGCCCGGGCCGGGGAGCTGTTTTTT. This translates into CASRPGTSGRARAGELFF. Looking up the rest from reference TRBV11-2 and TRBJ2-2 gives the full variable domain: EAGVAQSPRYKIIEKRQSVAFWCNPISGHATLYWYQQILGQGPKLLIQFQNNGVVDDSQLPKDRFSAERLKGVDSTLKIQPAKLEDSAVYLCASRPGTSGRARAGELFFGEGSRLTVL.